Listed below are T cell receptor beta chains from one sample, sequenced in a study of blood T cell repertoires in COVID-19. Sequenced by immunoSEQ multiplex PCR; TCRdb stores in-frame clones only, minus some. The table has about 190,000 clones, about 77% seen once. Sequenced sample: peripheral blood. The origin of the receptors is a woman at least 80 years old with active or convalescent COVID-19. Both conserved end residues are part of each CDR3. Each record gives: clone size, J gene, D gene, V gene, CDR3 protein, CDR3 DNA. D genes are given only for firm matches. The size of a clone is reported for some rows only, either as once, few or many, or as a class for expanded clones.

- | TRBJ2-3 | TRBD2 | TRBV5-6 | CASSSVLFRGVTDTQYF | TGTGCCAGCAGCTCGGTACTCTTCCGGGGGGTCACAGATACGCAGTATTTT
- | TRBJ2-7 | TRBD1 | TRBV18 | CASSRGTGGYYEQYF | TGTGCCAGCTCACGCGGGACAGGGGGCTACTACGAGCAGTACTTC
- | TRBJ1-4 | - | TRBV2 | CASKRDLNEKLFF | TGTGCCAGCAAACGAGATCTTAATGAAAAACTGTTTTTT
once | TRBJ2-3 | - | TRBV7-2 | CASSLSGPLHTQYF | TGTGCCAGCAGCTTAAGTGGGCCCCTACATACGCAGTATTTT
- | TRBJ1-6 | TRBD1 | TRBV27 | CASSPEGGAFNSPLHF | TGTGCCAGCAGCCCGGAAGGGGGCGCGTTTAATTCACCCCTCCACTTT
- | TRBJ2-7 | - | TRBV2 | CASSEIPTGSYEQYF | TGTGCCAGCAGTGAAATTCCGACAGGCTCCTACGAGCAGTACTTC
- | TRBJ2-3 | - | TRBV11-3 | CASSRRGTDTQYF | TGTGCCAGCAGCCGACGGGGAACAGATACGCAGTATTTT
- | TRBJ2-7 | TRBD1 | TRBV13 | CASSSGDRSSYEQYF | TGTGCCAGCAGCTCCGGGGACAGGAGCTCCTACGAGCAGTACTTC
- | TRBJ2-3 | TRBD2 | TRBV4-2 | CASSQRIRTSGITDTQYF | TGTGCCAGCAGCCAACGAATTAGGACTAGCGGAATCACAGATACGCAGTATTTT
- | TRBJ1-3 | - | TRBV5-8 | CASSGEPTVFGNTIYF | TGTGCCAGCAGCGGAGAACCGACAGTTTTCGGAAACACCATATATTTT
- | TRBJ1-1 | - | TRBV11-3 | CASSSGGGGTEAFF | TGTGCCAGCAGCTCCGGCGGGGGGGGCACTGAAGCTTTCTTT
few | TRBJ1-2 | - | TRBV2 | CASSENNYGYTF | TGTGCCAGCAGCGAGAATAACTATGGCTACACCTTC
- | TRBJ2-5 | TRBD2 | TRBV19 | CASSTASGGSQETQYF | TGTGCCAGTAGTACCGCTAGCGGGGGATCGCAAGAGACCCAGTACTTC
- | TRBJ2-7 | - | TRBV5-4 | CASSLWGAYEQYF | TGTGCCAGCAGCTTGTGGGGGGCCTACGAGCAGTACTTC
- | TRBJ2-3 | - | TRBV15 | CATSAMGQGDTQYF | TGTGCCACCAGCGCCATGGGACAAGGAGATACGCAGTATTTT
- | TRBJ2-3 | - | TRBV4-2 | CASSQDGSGVATQYF | TGTGCCAGCAGCCAAGACGGGTCCGGGGTTGCTACGCAGTATTTT
- | TRBJ2-7 | TRBD1 | TRBV12-3/TRBV12-4 | CASEGGQSSEQYF | TGTGCCAGCGAAGGGGGACAGTCAAGCGAGCAGTACTTC
- | TRBJ1-1 | - | TRBV7-2 | CASSSRQYYSEAFF | TGTGCCAGCAGCTCCCGACAGTATTACTCTGAAGCTTTCTTT
- | TRBJ2-2 | TRBD2 | TRBV6-5 | CASSYSGLARTGELFF | TGTGCCAGCAGTTACTCAGGACTAGCAAGGACCGGGGAGCTGTTTTTT
- | TRBJ2-1 | - | TRBV5-1 | CASSLVTGTNYNEQFF | TGCGCCAGCAGCTTGGTAACGGGAACCAACTACAATGAGCAGTTCTTC
- | TRBJ1-5 | - | TRBV20-1 | CSASRGDDQPQHF | TGCAGTGCTAGTCGGGGAGACGATCAGCCCCAGCATTTT
few | TRBJ1-1 | - | TRBV29-1 | CSGWGGKGEDTEAFF | TGCAGCGGGTGGGGCGGGAAGGGAGAGGACACTGAAGCTTTCTTT